The clone carrying this TCR beta chain was observed a handful of times. Its antigen is as yet unknown. The data originate from a study of CD8 T cells in ankylosing spondylitis. TCRdb processed the 5' RACE reads anew with MiXCR; each CDR3 protein has one entry. The data hold roughly 670,000 distinct CDR3 sequences, with 15% to 20% observed a single time. Study-wide points: It appeared that ankylosing spondylitis blood was characterized by a TCR beta motif of about eight highly homologous variants.

J lost 6 bases, V lost 4 bases, and 2 bases had no gene match. CDR1 and CDR2 (germline): SEHNR, FQNEAQ (reference sequence). CDR3 size: 12 residues. The chain couples TRBV7-9 to TRBJ2-7; 8 bases match TRBD1. This receptor was identified in a male donor with ankylosing spondylitis. Material: blood, either unsorted or a sorted T cell fraction (not recorded which). The chain's CDR3 is CASSWDRLEQYF. CDR3 DNA: TGTGCCAGCAGCTGGGACAGGCTCGAGCAGTACTTC.